This T cell receptor (beta chain) was recorded in a study of cytomegalovirus exposure and HLA in healthy donors (TCRdb year 2017). Notes on the research overall: An earlier analysis of approximately 550 of the donors reported approximately 290 Gb of sequence data and around 110 million unique TCR beta sequences from some 180 million T cells. Because of strong linkage in the cohort, 5 or 6 DR-DQ haplotypes were treated as single units for association and clustering. HLA typing covered class I and class II loci at four-digit resolution. Genome-wide SNP genotypes for about 65% of the roughly 700 donors were used in a later genetic analysis, which treated that subset as a discovery cohort. The study combined high-throughput TCR immunosequencing, statistical association of individual TCRs with disease status, and machine learning to predict cytomegalovirus infection status. The study used immunosequencing to profile the T cell repertoires of more than 650 subjects and linked those repertoires to cytomegalovirus serostatus. The aim of the study was to test whether cataloging public T cell receptors could identify signatures of past pathogen exposure. Typing coverage differed by locus: A, B, C, DRB1 and DQB1 were typed in about 629-640 donors, DQA1 in approximately 520, DPA1 in 606, and DPB1 in 450 to 480. Rather than drawing on any new phenotypic data, the later analysis identified candidate immune exposures from TCR beta sequences and the way those sequences occurred across donors. On average, roughly 250,000 unique TCR beta nucleotide sequences were sequenced per donor among a few hundred genotyped donors of the cohort, with roughly 19% of those sequences being non-productive. Along with the approximately 650-subject first cohort, a separate validation cohort of approximately 110 different subjects was used. Of the roughly 400 genotyped donors, 65% to 90% fell in the genetic ancestry cluster associated with self-reported Caucasian donors. In an earlier analysis of 500 to 650 of the donors, high-throughput TCR beta sequencing was used to judge whether each TCR beta V gene segment behaved as functional or pseudogenic. Every discovery cohort repertoire had been produced on one sequencing platform. To study patterns of TCR occurrence, a later analysis re-analyzed previously published TCR beta repertoires from under 750 donors and added high-resolution HLA genotyping. Donor age, sex, ethnicity and CMV serostatus were compiled together with the repertoire data. Roughly 290 gigabases of sequencing data and roughly 81 million unique TCR sequences made up an early release that covered 500 to 650 HLA-typed donors. Results and caveats for the whole study, not just this receptor: The classifier was reported to diagnose cytomegalovirus status with high specificity and sensitivity in both the original cohort and the validation cohort. Sequencing depth was assumed to be roughly uniform across donors in the presence/absence analyses, though that assumption may not hold. The earlier analysis of about 600 of the donors excluded 15 to 20 rarely observed V segments, including chromosome 9 orphons, because counts were too low. A further reported finding was that TCR beta sequences accurately predicted the HLA-A and HLA-B alleles for most subjects in the first cohort. According to a later genetic analysis, donors in an Asian-associated ancestry cluster had fewer N-insertions in productive TCRs than the approximately 710-donor mean. According to a later analysis, most CMV-associated TCR beta chains appeared to be HLA-restricted, and the HLA associations seemed to be driven largely by CMV exposure. The only immune exposure information available for the cohort was CMV serostatus. Because some donors lacked HLA typing at each locus, the association tests relied only on the typed subset. The sequencing pipeline was judged likely to have produced a cluster of highly shared sequence variants as a technical artifact. The authors suggested that the approach could potentially be generalized to other disease states and immunological phenotypes. This cohort had only TCR beta chains sequenced, and the lack of alpha or paired-chain data limited which features could be detected. In a later analysis, TCR association rates were found to vary across HLA loci, with the most associated TCRs seen for DRB1 alleles and the fewest for HLA-C alleles. Linkage disequilibrium might explain the correlated functional status among segregating V segments, but an unknown experimental factor could not be excluded. V-gene and J-gene trimming of TCR beta chains was associated with a missense DCLRE1C variant in a later genetic analysis, and the association was replicated in an independent cohort. A later analysis reported that several top co-occurrence clusters appeared linked to parvovirus B19, influenza, CMV and Epstein-Barr virus. In vitro tests confirmed that three of the cytomegalovirus-associated TCR beta chains recognize cytomegalovirus antigens. In an earlier analysis of some 550 of the donors, most TCR beta V segments were observed in productive rearrangements about 87% or about 30% of the time, broadly matching IMGT annotations. At a false discovery rate of 0.05, a later analysis linked roughly 17,000 TCR beta sequences to specific HLA alleles. While some public TCRs were present in many individuals, most TCR sequences turned up only very rarely across donors. The 87-base-pair reads could not distinguish some IMGT-functional V segments, including TRBV6-2 and TRBV6-3, so those segments were excluded. Assigning TCR associations to individual alleles was difficult when HLA alleles, especially DR and DQ, strongly co-occurred. A total of 164 TCR beta chains were listed by the study as associated with cytomegalovirus. In a later analysis, HLA-associated TCR beta chains showed more clonal expansion and lower generation probabilities than non-associated chains that were equally common.

Libraries were prepared through the immunoSEQ multiplex PCR assay. For the multiplex PCR, a mixture combining 60 forward primers for TCR Vbeta segments and 13 reverse primers for TCR Jbeta segments was used. The CDR3 region of rearranged TCR beta genes was amplified from genomic DNA by a multiplex PCR assay. Amplified TCR beta libraries were sequenced as 87-base-pair reads on the Illumina HiSeq System. In the source study's methods: A later analysis counted approximately 84 million unique TCR beta chains across the 666 repertoires, and 10 million to 11 million of these chains were shared by at least two donors. Raw reads were error-corrected and collapsed into unique sequences with a nearest-neighbor algorithm that merged closely related sequences to remove PCR and sequencing errors. V, D and J gene segments were assigned by aligning CDR3 sequences to IMGT reference sequences. Each retained sequence needed at least a six-nucleotide match to both a V gene segment and a J gene segment. Rearrangements were called productive when the CDR3 lacked stop codons and stayed in frame with V and J; all others were non-productive. Following IMGT convention, CDR3 was defined as the stretch from the second conserved V-encoded cysteine up to the conserved J-encoded phenylalanine. The earlier analysis of about 560 of the donors excluded any sequence lacking an unambiguous match to a single V gene segment. In an earlier analysis of 587 of the donors, a V segment was called functional when productive rearrangements were above 56.7%, and segregating when the standard deviation between donors exceeded 5%. A statistical classification framework was built to diagnose cytomegalovirus status from the catalog of TCR beta chain sequences. In a later analysis, V and J genes were assigned by comparing TCR nucleotide sequences against IMGT/GENE-DB human TR gene sequences. Using the TCRdist pipeline, a later analysis assigned CDR3 sequences along with most-parsimonious VDJ recombination scenarios. In a later analysis, each TCR beta chain was defined by its CDR3 amino acid sequence together with its V-gene family, and reads without a unique V-gene family were excluded. As a way to deal with suspected cross-contamination and a sequencing artifact, a later analysis dropped under 600 nucleotide sequences that were highly shared and had low generation probability. A later analysis calculated a clonal expansion index for each public chain from normalized within-repertoire ranks of inferred template counts. Generation probabilities in a later analysis came from a VDJ recombination model fitted to out-of-frame rearrangements, and those results were checked against IGoR. Hypergeometric tests were used in a later analysis to score TCR-TCR, TCR-HLA and TCR-CMV co-occurrence, with a repertoire-size bias correction applied to the TCR pairs. In a later analysis, false discovery rates were estimated by permuting HLA or CMV assignments 20 times. In a later analysis, co-occurring TCRs were grouped using DBSCAN, with TCRdist sequence similarity added in when clustering inside HLA-allele-positive subsets. Repertoires with fewer than 30,000 or more than 120,000 public chains, plus five repertoires with anomalous nucleotide sharing, were excluded from co-occurrence clustering. This is the immuneACCESS table as TCRdb keeps it, with only in-frame sequences that have V and J called. A part of the clones is gone; compared with another copy, unresolved V genes explain less than half, and the rest is unexplained. V and J calls plus clone size are reproduced from that table; the DNA served to infer D and trimming. The sample contains roughly 86,000 clones, about two thirds of them found a single time. Just over 8% of the sample lies in the top ten.

CDR3 length: 15 amino acids, cysteine to phenylalanine. Only the CDR3 portion is preserved as DNA: 45 bases, with reading frame beginning at the first base. From the germline V gene (reference sequence), CDR1 is MNHNY and CDR2 is SVGAGI. Ends trimmed: V by 5 bases, J by 3 bases; bases unmatched to a gene: 4. Worth noting for this clone: The specificity of this receptor is unknown. Per-base quality was not reported, and no clone a single base away is much larger than it.

The cohort consisted of approximately 670 healthy bone marrow donors. Cohort members were all nominally healthy when sampled, although unrecorded immune exposures were likely present. The donor was CMV seronegative and was included in the group of over 300 seronegative cohort members. A peripheral blood sample was provided by each donor, and peripheral blood mononuclear cells were used for TCR beta sequencing. Genomic DNA extraction from the blood cell samples was performed with the Qiagen DNeasy Blood Extraction Kit. The chain joins TRBV6-6 to TRBJ1-4; 9 of the junction bases match TRBD1. The sequencing input was PBMCs. The receptor was isolated from a man aged 55 to 69 in good health and CMV-seronegative. The CDR3 loop reads CASSDRDRANEKLFF. At the DNA level, the sequence is TGTGCCAGCAGTGACCGGGACAGGGCTAATGAAAAACTGTTTTTT.